This T cell receptor beta chain was recorded in a study of T cells in Graves' hyperthyroidism and ophthalmopathy. The investigators amplified TCR beta CDR3 regions from RNA transcripts. A set of HTBI primers served as the primers for a first-round RT-PCR of the TCR CDR3. One entry per CDR3 protein results from TCRdb running MiXCR on the multiplex PCR reads. The sample contains 480,000 or so distinct CDR3 sequences, 46% of which appear only once. The sample holds many counts of this clonotype. The CDR3 extends over 13 amino acids. From germline, CDR1 is SEHNR and CDR2 FQNEAQ (reference sequence). V was clipped by 0 bases and J by 7 bases, with 9 bases between them.

The chain is built from TRBV7-9 and TRBJ1-1; D gene ambiguous. The receptor was isolated from an adult woman with Graves' disease, either hyperthyroidism or ophthalmopathy (not recorded which). Sequenced: peripheral blood or thyroid tissue (not recorded which). CDR3 sequence: CASSLALVGEAFF. In DNA, the CDR3 is TGTGCCAGCAGCTTAGCGCTTGTAGGTGAAGCTTTCTTT.